This passage covers 5 T cell receptor beta chains from one sample sequenced in a study of blood T cell repertoires in COVID-19. Assay: immunoSEQ multiplex PCR; the TCRdb copy retains only in-frame clones and omits some. The data hold nearly 60,000 clones, with around 85% observed a single time. Specimen: peripheral blood. These receptors originate from a man in his forties with active COVID-19.

The chain has TRBV3-1 (or the pseudogene TRBV3-2) and TRBJ2-5; possibly TRBD1 for D (5 bases). V gave up 4 bases and J gave up 5 bases, with 20 bases separating them. Germline CDR1 is LGHDT and CDR2 is YNNKEL (reference sequence). This CDR3 spans 16 amino acids. CDR3 DNA: TGTGCCAGCAGCCTTGGGGCGCTCCGGATGGGGGAGACCCAGTACTTC. It specifies CASSLGALRMGETQYF.

V usage is TRBV6-4 and J usage is TRBJ1-2; TRBD1 aligns across 9 bases. Looked up from germline, CDR1 is MRHNA and CDR2 is SNTAGT. CDR3 size: 15 residues. V gave up 5 bases and J gave up 5 bases; unmatched junction bases: 9. The CDR3 bases are TGTGCCAGCAGTTTGGTTCCGGGACAGGGTTATGGCTACACCTTC. Protein sequence: CASSLVPGQGYGYTF.

The chain is built from TRBV18 and TRBJ1-1, with 8 bases aligning to TRBD1. This CDR3 is built from 15 residues. The germline V gene has CDR1 KGHSH and CDR2 LQKENI. V lost 5 bases to trimming and J lost 1 base; unmatched junction nucleotides: 6. CDR3 protein: CASSLRTGRNTEAFF. DNA of the CDR3: TGTGCCAGCTCATTACGGACAGGGCGGAACACTGAAGCTTTCTTT.

The chain joins TRBV27 to TRBJ2-7; 7 positions match TRBD2. CDR1 is MNHEY and CDR2 is SMNVEV in the germline V gene (reference sequence). The junction had 5 bases not matched to a gene; V was cut back by 3 bases and J by 6 bases. This CDR3 spans 13 amino acids. The CDR3, as DNA: TGTGCCAGCAGTTTCGGGGGAGGGCTCGAGCAGTACTTC. Protein product: CASSFGGGLEQYF.

This rearrangement joins TRBV5-1 to TRBJ2-2; D is ambiguous. CDR1 and CDR2 (germline): SGHRS, YFSETQ. The CDR3 consists of 14 residues. V shed 0 bases and J shed 1 base, with 4 bases lying between them. The CDR3 sequence is CASSLARNTGELFF. The CDR3 nucleotides are TGCGCCAGCAGCTTGGCTCGGAACACCGGGGAGCTGTTTTTT.